This T cell receptor (beta chain) was sequenced during a study of shared clonotypes between healthy human individuals. As regards this clone: The same CDR3 can be traced to other DNA sequences in this sample.

The CDR3 totals 14 residues. Germline CDR1 is SGHTA and CDR2 is FQGTGA. V gave up 3 bases and J gave up 1 base; unmatched junction bases: 1. Profiled with immunoSEQ multiplex PCR; TCRdb holds only in-frame clones, not every one. The data hold about a million clones, with 76% observed a single time. V usage is TRBV7-3 and J usage is TRBJ2-3, with 7 nucleotides matching TRBD1. The receptor's source is a man younger than 30 in good health. The material sequenced was memory CD4+ T cells sorted from blood. The subset was: CD45RA-negative fraction. The CDR3 spells CASSFTGGTDTQYF. For the CDR3, the DNA is TGTGCCAGCAGCTTTACAGGGGGCACAGATACGCAGTATTTT.